This TCR beta chain was observed in a study of OX40 agonist ivuxolimab in advanced cancers. About the research overall: Ivuxolimab is a fully human IgG2 antibody that activates OX40 (CD134).

In germline, CDR1 is GTSNPN, CDR2 SVGIG (reference sequence). The CDR3 consists of 10 residues. Trimming shortened V by 4 bases and J by 4 bases, and 4 bases separated the two germline ends. Some clones are missing from TCRdb's copy, which holds only in-frame ones; the method was immunoSEQ multiplex PCR. The data contain about 79,000 clones, less than 95% of them seen just once; the ten biggest clones take up 8% to 10%. This clone was seen a few times. The clonotype was recovered from an adult with an advanced solid tumor such as melanoma, head and neck, liver or kidney cancer. V is TRBV30 and J is TRBJ1-1; no clear D gene. The input for sequencing was CD4+ or CD8+ T cells sorted from blood, taken in a trial of the OX40 agonist ivuxolimab. The CDR3 protein is CAWKGTEAFF. The DNA of the CDR3 is TGTGCCTGGAAGGGCACTGAAGCTTTCTTT.